Presented here are 18 T cell receptor beta chains from one specimen sequenced in a study of blood T cells in healthy people across ages. Alongside a J-beta primer mix, a sample-barcoded 5' primer served in a second PCR lasting about 7 to 11 cycles. TCRdb ran MiXCR on the 5' RACE reads and lists one entry per CDR3 protein. The data show some 890,000 distinct CDR3 sequences, just under 30% seen once. These same data were also listed under a study on T cells of mothers and their children.

Sequencing was done on a sample of blood. The source is a woman in her forties in good health.

This clonotype was seen a few times. The chain joins TRBV20-1 to TRBJ1-2; D might be TRBD1 (6 bases). Germline CDR1 DFQATT, CDR2 SNEGSKA (reference sequence). Deletions cut 0 bases from V and 5 bases from J, with 13 bases between. The CDR3 totals 14 residues. The chain's CDR3 is CSAREALRGYGYTF. The CDR3 DNA is TGCAGTGCTAGAGAGGCTTTAAGGGGGTATGGCTACACCTTC.

This clonotype turned up a few times. The V and J genes are TRBV7-2 and TRBJ2-7; TRBD2 matches at 8 bases. Germline values: CDR1 SGHTA, CDR2 FQGNSA. This CDR3 region has 15 residues. V dropped 3 bases and J dropped 3; count of bases not matched to a gene: 7. CDR3: CASSFGLADNYEQYF. The CDR3 nucleotides read TGTGCCAGCAGCTTTGGACTAGCTGATAACTACGAGCAGTACTTC.

The rearrangement uses TRBV24-1 and TRBJ2-7, with 9 bases matching TRBD2. The junction had 3 bases not matched to a gene; V was cut back by 0 bases and J by 10 bases. CDR1 is KGHDR, CDR2 SFDVKD, per germline. This CDR3 is built from 13 residues. As DNA, the CDR3 is TGTGCCACCAGTGATTTGGCTAGCGGGATTCAGTACTTC. Translation gives CATSDLASGIQYF.

This clonotype was counted only a few times. This sequence joins TRBV7-9 and TRBJ2-1; 8 nucleotides match TRBD2. J gave up 10 bases and V 0 bases, and 14 bases lay outside the gene matches. Germline V lookup: CDR1 SEHNR, CDR2 FQNEAQ (reference sequence). The CDR3 spans 17 residues. CDR3 loop: CASSLAPSQRGIGEQFF. CDR3 DNA sequence: TGTGCCAGCAGCTTAGCACCATCCCAGCGGGGGATAGGGGAGCAGTTCTTC.

This clonotype was seen at least ten times. The chain couples TRBV11-2 to TRBJ2-5; 11 nucleotides agree with TRBD2. CDR1 and CDR2 (germline): SGHAT, FQNNGV. CDR3 length: 17 residues. After removal of 3 bases from V and 4 bases from J, the junction contained 10 bases not matched to a gene. The CDR3 here is CASSFGLAGGPRETQYF. The CDR3 coding sequence is TGTGCCAGCAGCTTTGGGCTAGCGGGGGGCCCCCGAGAGACCCAGTACTTC.

CDR3 nucleotide sequence: TGTGCCAGCAGCTTACTTAGCGGAGTCGAGGAAAAACTGTTTTTT. This gives the protein CASSLLSGVEEKLFF. The V and J genes are TRBV7-9 and TRBJ1-4; no definite D call. Trimming took off 2 bases at V and 8 bases at J, with 15 bases between the two ends. Germline V gene data show CDR1 as SEHNR and CDR2 as FQNEAQ (reference sequence). The CDR3 length is 15 residues.

The CDR3 is CASSVSQGGEKLFF. CDR3 nucleotide sequence: TGTGCCAGCAGCGTTTCACAGGGGGGTGAAAAACTGTTTTTT. V and J are TRBV9 and TRBJ1-4; 8 nucleotides line up with TRBD1. The CDR3 has 14 residues. V lost 2 bases and J lost 7; bases outside the gene matches: 4. Per the germline V gene, CDR1 is SGDLS and CDR2 is YYNGEE.

The genes are TRBV7-9 and TRBJ1-1; tentatively, D is TRBD1 (6 bases). Germline CDR1 SEHNR, CDR2 FQNEAQ (reference sequence). V lost 1 base and J lost 4, with 16 bases in between. The CDR3 totals 16 residues. The chain's CDR3 is CASSLGGTLNPTEAFF. CDR3 in DNA: TGTGCCAGCAGCTTAGGCGGGACACTTAATCCCACTGAAGCTTTCTTT.

The table lists this clonotype with many counts. This rearrangement joins TRBV20-1 to TRBJ2-7; D gene uncertain. The CDR3 extends over 11 amino acids. The V end lost 2 bases, the J end lost 0 bases, and 2 bases lay between the germline ends. Germline V gives CDR1 DFQATT, CDR2 SNEGSKA (reference sequence). The CDR3 DNA reads as TGCAGTGCTAGAAACTCCTACGAGCAGTACTTC. This encodes CSARNSYEQYF.

This clonotype showed up just a few times. This chain joins TRBV12-3 or TRBV12-4 and TRBJ2-1; 9 nucleotides match TRBD1. J lost 4 bases, V lost 4 bases, and 5 bases had no gene match. The CDR3 covers 15 residues. CDR3 DNA: TGTGCCAGCAGTTGGACAGGGGACCCTTACAATGAGCAGTTCTTC. This codes for CASSWTGDPYNEQFF.

This clonotype has ten or more counts. The CDR3 sequence: CSVEGGENIQYF. The CDR3 nucleotides read TGCAGCGTCGAGGGGGGCGAAAACATTCAGTACTTC. The rearrangement links TRBV29-1 to TRBJ2-4; D is tentatively TRBD1 or TRBD2 (6 bases each). The CDR3 totals 12 residues. V lost 6 bases, J lost 5 bases, and 11 bases lay in between. The germline V gene has CDR1 SQVTM and CDR2 ANQGSEA.

The gene calls are TRBV6-6 and TRBJ2-5; D gene uncertain. V shed 8 bases and J shed 2 bases, with 18 bases lying between them. There are 15 residues in the CDR3. Germline V gives CDR1 MNHNY, CDR2 SVGAGI (reference sequence). CDR3 nucleotides: TGTGCCAGCGGTCCGGGCCGTCGTATGCAAGAGACCCAGTACTTC. Amino acids: CASGPGRRMQETQYF.

This clonotype has at least ten counts. The J gene is TRBJ2-7, the V gene TRBV5-1, with 7 bases that match TRBD1. CDR1 is SGHRS, CDR2 YFSETQ, per germline. Trimming took 3 bases from V and 6 from J; bases not matched to a gene: 9. CDR3 length equals 14 residues. The CDR3 region has the DNA TGCGCCAGCAGCTCGACGACAGGGACGGGCGAGCAGTACTTC. It codes for CASSSTTGTGEQYF.

The chain is built from TRBV15 and TRBJ2-3; 7 bases agree with TRBD1. J gave up 6 bases and V 4 bases, and 10 bases lay outside the gene matches. The CDR3 length is 15 residues. CDR1 and CDR2 (germline): LNHNV, YYDKDF (reference sequence). The CDR3 region is CATSTKQGYGDTQYF. CDR3 nucleotide sequence: TGTGCCACCAGCACCAAACAGGGGTACGGCGATACGCAGTATTTT.

This clonotype was picked up many times. The chain employs TRBV28 and TRBJ2-7; 9 nucleotides line up with TRBD1. Germline CDR1 and CDR2: MDHEN and SYDVKM. The V gene end was trimmed by 3 bases and the J gene end by 9 bases; junction bases not matched to a gene: 6. The CDR3 sequence is 13 residues long. The CDR3 reads CASSFTLDRGQYF. Written as DNA, the CDR3 is TGTGCCAGCAGTTTTACCCTGGACAGGGGGCAGTACTTC.

The chain uses TRBV6-2 or TRBV6-3 and TRBJ1-6; D ambiguous. This CDR3 region has 13 residues. With 3 bases removed from V and 8 bases from J, the gap between germline ends came to 8 bases. Germline lookup yields CDR1 MNHEY and CDR2 SVGEGT. The CDR3 region has the DNA TGTGCCAGCAGTTATGACATGCATTCACCCCTCCACTTT. Translating it yields CASSYDMHSPLHF.

This clonotype was seen more than once but under ten times. CDR3 in DNA: TGTGCCAGCAGTTCCACCCTCTACGAGCAGTACTTC. It yields the protein CASSSTLYEQYF. V is TRBV28 and J is TRBJ2-7; D is ambiguous. The CDR3 is 12 residues long. V was clipped by 4 bases and J by 3 bases, with 7 bases between them. From germline, CDR1 is MDHEN and CDR2 SYDVKM.

Only a few counts were recorded for this clonotype. The J gene is TRBJ1-1, the V gene TRBV20-1; 9 positions agree with TRBD1. V lost 5 bases to trimming and J lost 2 bases; unmatched junction nucleotides: 18. Germline V lookup: CDR1 DFQATT, CDR2 SNEGSKA (reference sequence). The CDR3 covers 18 residues. The CDR3 DNA reads as TGCAGTGCTCCTCCGGGACAGGGAAATCTCCGGATAAACACTGAAGCTTTCTTT. This gives the protein CSAPPGQGNLRINTEAFF.